This T cell receptor beta chain is drawn from a study of shared clonotypes between healthy human individuals. Notes on the study in general: Naive subsets typically showed greater estimated richness than memory subsets.

Of note for this clone: Its antigen is not identified.

CDR1 MGHRA and CDR2 YSYEKL come from the germline V gene. V shed 1 base and J 4 bases; nucleotides not matched to a gene: 9. The CDR3 runs 17 residues. Generated by immunoSEQ multiplex PCR, the TCRdb table keeps only in-frame clones and is missing some. In the table there are 2 million to 3 million clones, 93% of which are singletons. Sequencing input: naive CD4+ T cells from PBMCs. The sample's subset: CD45RA+ positively selected. The clonotype originates from a man aged 18-30 years in good health. Some clones in this sample may be carry-over from other donors' samples. The chain uses TRBV4-1 and TRBJ1-5; 8 bases map to TRBD1. The CDR3 protein is CASSQGPGTGANQPQHF. In nucleotides, the CDR3 is TGCGCCAGCAGCCAAGGGCCCGGGACAGGCGCTAATCAGCCCCAGCATTTT.